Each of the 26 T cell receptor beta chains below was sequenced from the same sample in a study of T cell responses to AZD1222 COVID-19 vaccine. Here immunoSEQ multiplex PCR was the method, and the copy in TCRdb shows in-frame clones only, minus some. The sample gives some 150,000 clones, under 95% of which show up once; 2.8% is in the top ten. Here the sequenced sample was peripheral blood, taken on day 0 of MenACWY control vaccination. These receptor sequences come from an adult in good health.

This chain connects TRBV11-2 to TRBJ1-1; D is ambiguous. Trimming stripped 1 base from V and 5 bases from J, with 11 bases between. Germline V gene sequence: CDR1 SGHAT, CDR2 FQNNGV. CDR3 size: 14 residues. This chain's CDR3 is CASSLAPRTTEAFF. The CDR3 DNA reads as TGTGCCAGCAGCTTAGCCCCGAGAACAACTGAAGCTTTCTTT. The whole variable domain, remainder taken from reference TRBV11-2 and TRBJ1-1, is EAGVAQSPRYKIIEKRQSVAFWCNPISGHATLYWYQQILGQGPKLLIQFQNNGVVDDSQLPKDRFSAERLKGVDSTLKIQPAKLEDSAVYLCASSLAPRTTEAFFGQGTRLTVV.

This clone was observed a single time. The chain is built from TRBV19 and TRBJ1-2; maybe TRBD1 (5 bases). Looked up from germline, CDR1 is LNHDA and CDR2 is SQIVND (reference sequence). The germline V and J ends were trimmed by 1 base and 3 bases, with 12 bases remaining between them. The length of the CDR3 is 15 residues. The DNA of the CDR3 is TGTGCCAGTAGTATAGCCCAGGGAGTGGACTATGGCTACACCTTC. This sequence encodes CASSIAQGVDYGYTF.

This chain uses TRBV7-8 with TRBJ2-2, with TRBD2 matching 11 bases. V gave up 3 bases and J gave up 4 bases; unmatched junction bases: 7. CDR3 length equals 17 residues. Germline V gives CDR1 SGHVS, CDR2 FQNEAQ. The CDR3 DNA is TGTGCCAGCAGCTTCCAAACTAGCGGGAGTGTCACCGGGGAGCTGTTTTTT. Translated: CASSFQTSGSVTGELFF.

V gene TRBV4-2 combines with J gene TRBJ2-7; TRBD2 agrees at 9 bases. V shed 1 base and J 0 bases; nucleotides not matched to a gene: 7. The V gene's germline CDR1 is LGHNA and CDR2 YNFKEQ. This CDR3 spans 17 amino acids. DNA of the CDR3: TGTGCCAGCAGCCAAGTGGGGGCTAGCGGGGCCTCCTACGAGCAGTACTTC. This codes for CASSQVGASGASYEQYF.

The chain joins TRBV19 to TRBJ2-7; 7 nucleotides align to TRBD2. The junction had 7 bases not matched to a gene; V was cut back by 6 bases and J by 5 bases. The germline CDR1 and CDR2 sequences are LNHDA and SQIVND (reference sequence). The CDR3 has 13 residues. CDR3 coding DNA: TGTGCCAGTAGCCCCTGGGGGGGTAACGAGCAGTACTTC. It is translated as CASSPWGGNEQYF.

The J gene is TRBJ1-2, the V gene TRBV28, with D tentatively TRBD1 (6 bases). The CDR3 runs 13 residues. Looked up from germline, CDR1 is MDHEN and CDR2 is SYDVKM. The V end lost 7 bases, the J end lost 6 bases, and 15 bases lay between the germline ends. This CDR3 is CASNTRDIHGYTF. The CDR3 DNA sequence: TGTGCCAGCAATACCCGGGACATCCATGGCTACACCTTC.

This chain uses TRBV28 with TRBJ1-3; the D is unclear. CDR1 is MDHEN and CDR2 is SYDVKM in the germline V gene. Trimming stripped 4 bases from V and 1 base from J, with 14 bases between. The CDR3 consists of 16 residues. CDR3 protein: CASSSAHGISGNTIYF. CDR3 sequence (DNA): TGTGCCAGCAGTTCGGCACACGGTATATCTGGAAACACCATATATTTT.

The CDR3 region has the DNA TGTGCCAGCAGTTCAAGGGTGAATCAGCCCCAGCATTTT. Translating gives CASSSRVNQPQHF. The gene calls are TRBV28 and TRBJ1-5, with unresolved D. V lost 4 bases and J lost 4, with 8 bases in between. From germline, CDR1 is MDHEN and CDR2 SYDVKM. The CDR3 sequence is 13 residues long.

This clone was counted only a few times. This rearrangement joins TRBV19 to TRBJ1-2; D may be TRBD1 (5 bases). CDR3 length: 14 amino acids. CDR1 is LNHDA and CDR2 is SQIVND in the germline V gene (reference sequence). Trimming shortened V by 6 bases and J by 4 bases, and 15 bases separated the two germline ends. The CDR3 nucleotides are TGTGCCAGTAGCGCCACCTTAGACAGCTATGGCTACACCTTC. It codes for CASSATLDSYGYTF.

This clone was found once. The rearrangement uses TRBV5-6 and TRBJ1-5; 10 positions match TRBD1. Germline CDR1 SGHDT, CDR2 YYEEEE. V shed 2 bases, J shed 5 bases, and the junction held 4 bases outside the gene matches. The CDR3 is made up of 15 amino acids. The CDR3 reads CASSFTGTGDQPQHF. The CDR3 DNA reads TGTGCCAGCAGCTTTACCGGGACAGGGGATCAGCCCCAGCATTTT.

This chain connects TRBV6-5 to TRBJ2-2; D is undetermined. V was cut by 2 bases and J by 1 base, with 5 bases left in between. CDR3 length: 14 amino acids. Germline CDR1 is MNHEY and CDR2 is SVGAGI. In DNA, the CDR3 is TGTGCCAGCAGTTACATCAGGAACACCGGGGAGCTGTTTTTT. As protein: CASSYIRNTGELFF.

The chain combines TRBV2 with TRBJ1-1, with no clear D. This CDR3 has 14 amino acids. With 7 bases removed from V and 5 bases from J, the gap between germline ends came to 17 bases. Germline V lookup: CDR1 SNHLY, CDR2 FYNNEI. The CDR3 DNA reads TGTGCCAGCACCGGTTCTGCCCTGAGGACTGAAGCTTTCTTT. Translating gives CASTGSALRTEAFF. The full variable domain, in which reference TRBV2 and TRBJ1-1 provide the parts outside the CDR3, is EPEVTQTPSHQVTQMGQEVILRCVPISNHLYFYWYRQILGQKVEFLVSFYNNEISEKSEIFDDQFSVERPDGSNFTLKIRSTKLEDSAMYFCASTGSALRTEAFFGQGTRLTVV.

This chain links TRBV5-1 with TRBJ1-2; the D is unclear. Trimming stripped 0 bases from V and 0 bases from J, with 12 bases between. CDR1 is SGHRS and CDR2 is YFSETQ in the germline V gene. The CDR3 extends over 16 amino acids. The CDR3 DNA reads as TGCGCCAGCAGCTTGGGTTTCGGCTTAGCTAACTATGGCTACACCTTC. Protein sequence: CASSLGFGLANYGYTF.

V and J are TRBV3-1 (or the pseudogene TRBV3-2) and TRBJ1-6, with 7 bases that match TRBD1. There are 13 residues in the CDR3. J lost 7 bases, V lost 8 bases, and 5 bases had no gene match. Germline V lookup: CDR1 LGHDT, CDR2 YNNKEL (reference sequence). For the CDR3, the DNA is TGTGCCAGCGGCGACAGGGCGAATTCACCCCTCCACTTT. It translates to CASGDRANSPLHF.

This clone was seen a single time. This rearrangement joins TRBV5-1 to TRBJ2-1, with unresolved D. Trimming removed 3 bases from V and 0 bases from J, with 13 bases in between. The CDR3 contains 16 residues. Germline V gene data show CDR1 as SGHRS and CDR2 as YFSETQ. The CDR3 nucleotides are TGCGCCAGCAGCTGGCAGAGAATAGGCTCCTACAATGAGCAGTTCTTC. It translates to CASSWQRIGSYNEQFF.

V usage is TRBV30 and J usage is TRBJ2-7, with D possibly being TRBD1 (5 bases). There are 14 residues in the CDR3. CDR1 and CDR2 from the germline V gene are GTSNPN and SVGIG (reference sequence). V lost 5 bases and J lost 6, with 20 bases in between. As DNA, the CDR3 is TGTGCCTGGTCCTACGCAGGGTTGAGACTCGAGCAGTACTTC. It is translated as CAWSYAGLRLEQYF.

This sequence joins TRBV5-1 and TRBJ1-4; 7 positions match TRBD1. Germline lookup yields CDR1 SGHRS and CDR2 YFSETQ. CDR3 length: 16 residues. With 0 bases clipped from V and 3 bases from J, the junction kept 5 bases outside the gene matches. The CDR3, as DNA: TGCGCCAGCAGCTTGGCCAGGGGGGCTGCTAATGAAAAACTGTTTTTT. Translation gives CASSLARGAANEKLFF.

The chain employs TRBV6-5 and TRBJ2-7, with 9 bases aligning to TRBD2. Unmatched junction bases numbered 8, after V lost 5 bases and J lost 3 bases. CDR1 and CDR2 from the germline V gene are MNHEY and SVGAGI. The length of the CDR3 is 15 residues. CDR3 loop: CASSPTGTSFYEQYF. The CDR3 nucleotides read TGTGCCAGCAGTCCAACCGGGACTAGCTTCTACGAGCAGTACTTC.

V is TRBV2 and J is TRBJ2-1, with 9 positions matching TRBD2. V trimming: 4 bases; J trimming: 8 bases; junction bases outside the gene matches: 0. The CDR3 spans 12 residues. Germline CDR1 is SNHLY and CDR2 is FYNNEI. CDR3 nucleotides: TGTGCCAGCAGTGGGACTAGCGATGAGCAGTTCTTC. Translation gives CASSGTSDEQFF.

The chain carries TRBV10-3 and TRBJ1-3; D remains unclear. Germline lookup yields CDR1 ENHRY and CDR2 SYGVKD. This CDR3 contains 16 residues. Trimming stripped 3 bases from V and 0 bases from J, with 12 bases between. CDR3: CAISDRARTSGNTIYF. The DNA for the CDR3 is TGTGCCATCAGTGATCGAGCGCGGACCTCTGGAAACACCATATATTTT.

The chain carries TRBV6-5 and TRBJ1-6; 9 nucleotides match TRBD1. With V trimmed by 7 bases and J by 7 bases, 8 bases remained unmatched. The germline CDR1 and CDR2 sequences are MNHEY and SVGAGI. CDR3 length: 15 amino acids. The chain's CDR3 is CASKLRGQGNSPLHF. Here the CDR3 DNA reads TGTGCCAGCAAGTTAAGAGGACAGGGGAATTCACCCCTCCACTTT.

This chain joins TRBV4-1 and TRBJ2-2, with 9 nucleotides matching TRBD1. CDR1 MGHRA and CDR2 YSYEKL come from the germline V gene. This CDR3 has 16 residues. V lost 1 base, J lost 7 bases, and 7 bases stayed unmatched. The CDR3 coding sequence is TGCGCCAGCAGCCAAGCCCCACAGGGGGCGAGCGGGGAGCTGTTTTTT. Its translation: CASSQAPQGASGELFF.

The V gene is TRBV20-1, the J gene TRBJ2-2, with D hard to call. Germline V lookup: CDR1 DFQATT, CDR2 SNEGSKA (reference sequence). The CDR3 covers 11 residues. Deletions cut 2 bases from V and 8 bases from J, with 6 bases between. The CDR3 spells CSARLTGELFF. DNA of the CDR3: TGCAGTGCTAGATTGACGGGGGAGCTGTTTTTT.

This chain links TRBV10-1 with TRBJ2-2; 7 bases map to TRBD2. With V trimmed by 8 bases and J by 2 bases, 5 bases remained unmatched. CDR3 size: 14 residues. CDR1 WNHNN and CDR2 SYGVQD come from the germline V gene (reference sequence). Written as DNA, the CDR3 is TGCGCCAGCGGGACTACCAGAAACACCGGGGAGCTGTTTTTT. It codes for CASGTTRNTGELFF.

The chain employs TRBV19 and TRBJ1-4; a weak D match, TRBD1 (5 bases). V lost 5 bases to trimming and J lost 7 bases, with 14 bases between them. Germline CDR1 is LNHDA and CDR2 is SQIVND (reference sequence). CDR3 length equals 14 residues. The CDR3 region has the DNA TGTGCCAGTAGTCCCGGGACCACGGGTGAAAAACTGTTTTTT. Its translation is CASSPGTTGEKLFF.

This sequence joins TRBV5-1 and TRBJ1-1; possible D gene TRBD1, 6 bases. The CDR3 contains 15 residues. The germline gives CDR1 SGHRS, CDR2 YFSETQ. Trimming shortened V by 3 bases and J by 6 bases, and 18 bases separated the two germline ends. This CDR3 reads CASSSFSTGPPEAFF. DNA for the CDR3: TGCGCCAGCAGCTCCTTTTCTACAGGGCCTCCTGAAGCTTTCTTT.